The 13 T cell receptor beta chains presented below share a single source sample, sequenced in a study of blood T cell repertoires in COVID-19. The data were produced by immunoSEQ multiplex PCR, yet TCRdb's version contains in-frame clones alone and is incomplete. The table has tens of thousands of clones, roughly 92% seen once. What was sequenced was peripheral blood. Every receptor here comes from a man in his fifties or sixties with active COVID-19.

The genes are TRBV11-2 and TRBJ2-3; D remains unclear. Between the trimmed V and J ends, which lost 6 bases and 0 bases, there was a span of 13 bases. Germline loops: CDR1 SGHAT, CDR2 FQNNGV. This CDR3 contains 15 residues. The chain's CDR3 is CASSYNVISTDTQYF. CDR3 nucleotides: TGTGCCAGCAGTTACAATGTCATCAGCACAGATACGCAGTATTTT. Looking up the rest from reference TRBV11-2 and TRBJ2-3 gives the full variable domain: EAGVAQSPRYKIIEKRQSVAFWCNPISGHATLYWYQQILGQGPKLLIQFQNNGVVDDSQLPKDRFSAERLKGVDSTLKIQPAKLEDSAVYLCASSYNVISTDTQYFGPGTRLTVL.

The chain is built from TRBV5-1 and TRBJ2-7; maybe TRBD1 (6 bases). Per the germline V gene, CDR1 is SGHRS and CDR2 is YFSETQ. This CDR3 contains 16 residues. V lost 4 bases and J 2 bases, leaving 19 bases between the germline ends. The CDR3 reads CASSERPGRGTYEQYF. The CDR3 DNA sequence: TGCGCCAGCAGCGAACGCCCGGGCAGGGGAACCTACGAGCAGTACTTC.

V usage is TRBV4-3 and J usage is TRBJ2-7; 11 nucleotides line up with TRBD2. V shed 1 base, J shed 4 bases, and the junction held 3 bases outside the gene matches. CDR1 is LGHNA, CDR2 YSLEER, per germline. The CDR3 consists of 15 residues. The DNA of the CDR3 is TGCGCCAGCAGCCAAGGACTAGCGGGGTCTTACGAGCAGTACTTC. This sequence encodes CASSQGLAGSYEQYF.

The V gene is TRBV13, the J gene TRBJ2-7, with D tentatively TRBD2 (6 bases). CDR3 length: 16 amino acids. V was pared by 0 bases and J by 2 bases, with 14 bases between. CDR1 is PRHDT and CDR2 is FYEKMQ in the germline V gene (reference sequence). In DNA, the CDR3 is TGTGCCAGCAGCTTAGGAGCAAGCGGGCAGACCTACGAGCAGTACTTC. As protein: CASSLGASGQTYEQYF.

The rearrangement uses TRBV19 and TRBJ2-7, with 7 bases lining up with TRBD1. Germline CDR1 and CDR2: LNHDA and SQIVND (reference sequence). CDR3 size: 13 residues. V shed 8 bases, J shed 4 bases, and the junction held 8 bases outside the gene matches. The DNA of the CDR3 is TGTGCCAGTCAGTCCCGGGACAGTTACGAGCAGTACTTC. Its translation is CASQSRDSYEQYF.

V usage is TRBV4-2 and J usage is TRBJ2-5, with 9 bases identical to TRBD2. J gave up 3 bases and V 2 bases, and 4 bases lay outside the gene matches. Germline V gene data show CDR1 as LGHNA and CDR2 as YNFKEQ. This CDR3 is 15 amino acids long. The CDR3 sequence: CASSQQTSGKETQYF. The CDR3 region has the DNA TGTGCCAGCAGCCAACAGACTAGCGGTAAAGAGACCCAGTACTTC.

The J gene is TRBJ1-5, the V gene TRBV19; possible D gene TRBD1, 5 bases. CDR1 and CDR2 from the germline V gene are LNHDA and SQIVND (reference sequence). This CDR3 spans 16 amino acids. V lost 6 bases and J 0 bases, leaving 15 bases between the germline ends. CDR3 sequence (DNA): TGTGCCAGTAGATTGTTGGGGGGGAATAGCAATCAGCCCCAGCATTTT. This gives the protein CASRLLGGNSNQPQHF.

The chain recombines TRBV7-9 with TRBJ1-1; D is uncertain. CDR1 and CDR2 (germline): SEHNR, FQNEAQ (reference sequence). This CDR3 contains 12 residues. The CDR3 loop reads CANLPPGAQAFF. The CDR3 bases are TGTGCTAACCTCCCCCCGGGAGCTCAAGCTTTCTTT.

This clone was counted once. The rearrangement links TRBV5-5 to TRBJ1-1, with D maybe TRBD1 (5 bases). From germline, CDR1 is SGHKS and CDR2 YYEKEE (reference sequence). The ends were cut back, 5 bases at V and 1 base at J, with 9 bases in the middle. The CDR3 loop spans 13 amino acids. The DNA of the CDR3 is TGTGCCAGCAGGTGGGACTCGAACACTGAAGCTTTCTTT. This codes for CASRWDSNTEAFF.

The chain employs TRBV6-5 and TRBJ2-7; 7 positions agree with TRBD2. The CDR3 contains 13 residues. V shed 11 bases and J 1 base; nucleotides not matched to a gene: 8. Germline assignment: CDR1 MNHEY and CDR2 SVGAGI. The CDR3 DNA reads as TGTGCCGCCCAGGGAGGGCGGTCCTACGAGCAGTACTTC. This sequence encodes CAAQGGRSYEQYF.

The DNA of the CDR3 is TGCAGTGCTAGTCCTGTACAAGAGACCCAGTACTTC. Protein sequence: CSASPVQETQYF. The V call is TRBV20-1, the J call TRBJ2-5; no reliable D call. Trimming cost V 3 bases and J 2 bases, with 7 bases left between them. Germline assignment: CDR1 DFQATT and CDR2 SNEGSKA (reference sequence). The length of the CDR3 is 12 residues.

V and J are TRBV4-2 and TRBJ1-4; D remains ambiguous. CDR3 length equals 16 residues. The germline CDR1 and CDR2 sequences are LGHNA and YNFKEQ. Trimming removed 0 bases at V and 7 bases at J, with 15 bases between. This CDR3 is CASSQELRQLGEKLFF. CDR3 nucleotides: TGTGCCAGCAGCCAAGAACTCCGTCAACTAGGTGAAAAACTGTTTTTT.

V usage is TRBV11-3 and J usage is TRBJ1-4; TRBD1 matches at 7 bases. Per germline, CDR1 SGHNT and CDR2 YENEEA. J lost 8 bases, V lost 5 bases, and 11 bases had no gene match. The CDR3 has 15 residues. The CDR3 loop is CASSPGTVRSEKLFF. The CDR3 coding sequence is TGTGCCAGCAGCCCAGGGACAGTTCGGTCAGAAAAACTGTTTTTT.